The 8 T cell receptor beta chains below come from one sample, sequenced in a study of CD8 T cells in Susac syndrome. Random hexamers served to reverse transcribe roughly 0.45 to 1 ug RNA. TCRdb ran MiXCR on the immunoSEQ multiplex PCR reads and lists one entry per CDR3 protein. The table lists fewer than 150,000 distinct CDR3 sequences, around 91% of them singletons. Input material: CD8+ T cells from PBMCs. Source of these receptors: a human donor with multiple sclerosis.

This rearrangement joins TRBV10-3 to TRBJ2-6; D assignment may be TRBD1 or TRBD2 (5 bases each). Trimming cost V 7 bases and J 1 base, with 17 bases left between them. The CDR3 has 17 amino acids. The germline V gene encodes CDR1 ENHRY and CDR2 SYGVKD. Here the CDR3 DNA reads TGTGCCATCACCACCGGGACGGCAATATCTGGGGCCAACGTCCTGACTTTC. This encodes CAITTGTAISGANVLTF.

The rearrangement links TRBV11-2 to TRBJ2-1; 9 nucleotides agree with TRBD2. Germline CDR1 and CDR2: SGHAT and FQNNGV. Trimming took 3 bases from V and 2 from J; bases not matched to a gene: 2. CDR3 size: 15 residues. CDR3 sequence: CASSLGGRAYNEQFF. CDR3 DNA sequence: TGTGCCAGCAGCTTGGGCGGGAGGGCCTACAATGAGCAGTTCTTC.

CDR3 nucleotides: TGTGCCAGCAGACACGGATTTCCTGGAAACGAGCAGTACTTC. This encodes CASRHGFPGNEQYF. The rearrangement joins TRBV27 to TRBJ2-7; D gene unclear. V was trimmed by 6 bases and J by 5 bases, leaving 17 bases between them. Per the germline V gene, CDR1 is MNHEY and CDR2 is SMNVEV (reference sequence). The CDR3 contains 14 residues.

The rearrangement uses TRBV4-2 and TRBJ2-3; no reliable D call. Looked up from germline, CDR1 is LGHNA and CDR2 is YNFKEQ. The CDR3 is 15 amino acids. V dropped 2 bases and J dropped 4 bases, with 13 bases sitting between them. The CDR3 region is CASSQSETIPDTQYF. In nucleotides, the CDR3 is TGTGCCAGCAGCCAAAGTGAGACGATCCCAGATACGCAGTATTTT.

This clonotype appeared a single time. CDR3 in amino acids: CASTPATGLGETQYF. In nucleotides, the CDR3 is TGTGCCAGCACCCCCGCGACAGGGTTGGGAGAGACCCAGTACTTC. This rearrangement joins TRBV6-5 to TRBJ2-5; 7 positions match TRBD1. V shed 7 bases, J shed 4 bases, and the junction held 12 bases outside the gene matches. CDR1 and CDR2 from the germline V gene are MNHEY and SVGAGI. The CDR3 sequence is 15 residues long.

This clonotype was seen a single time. Written as DNA, the CDR3 is TGTGCCTGGAAGCTGAACACTGAAGCTTTCTTT. Translation: CAWKLNTEAFF. The gene calls are TRBV30 and TRBJ1-1; D not certain. This CDR3 has 11 residues. V dropped 4 bases and J dropped 0 bases, with 3 bases sitting between them. Per germline, CDR1 GTSNPN and CDR2 SVGIG (reference sequence).

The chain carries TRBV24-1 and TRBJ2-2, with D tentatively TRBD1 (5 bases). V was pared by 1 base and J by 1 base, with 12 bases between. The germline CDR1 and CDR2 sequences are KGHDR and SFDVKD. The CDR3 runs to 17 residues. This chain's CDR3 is CATSDLGATGNTGELFF. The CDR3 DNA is TGTGCCACCAGTGATTTAGGGGCAACAGGGAACACCGGGGAGCTGTTTTTT.

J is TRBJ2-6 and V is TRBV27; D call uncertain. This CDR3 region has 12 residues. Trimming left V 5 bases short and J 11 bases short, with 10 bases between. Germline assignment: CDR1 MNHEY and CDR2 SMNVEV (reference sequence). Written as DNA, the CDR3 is TGTGCCAGCAGTCCCTCGCGTGACGTCCTGACTTTC. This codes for CASSPSRDVLTF.